This T cell receptor beta chain was observed in a study of T cells after yellow fever vaccination. Study-level background: Each low-cell-number fraction was prepared by means of SMART-Seq v4 Ultra Low Input.

This clonotype was seen a few times. Its cognate antigen is unknown. The study made its TCR cDNA through 5'RACE template switching. That step introduced a universal primer site along with UMIs. Each CDR3 protein gets one entry after TCRdb re-called the 5' RACE reads with MiXCR. The data hold roughly 160,000 distinct CDR3 sequences, with around 9% observed a single time. Whole-study findings and limits: The booster response re-showed most primary clones: around 96% CD4, more than 80% CD8. Across the CD4 and CD8 compartments, a small share of clonotypes was present in both.

The CDR3 totals 13 residues. Germline V gene lookup returns CDR1 ENHRY and CDR2 SYGVKD. Trimming left V 2 bases short and J 7 bases short, with 12 bases between. The source was CD8+ T cells sorted from PBMCs, collected 45 days after the yellow fever booster vaccination. This chain connects TRBV10-3 to TRBJ2-7; possibly TRBD2 for D (5 bases). The source is a man between 18 and 35 years old who received the YFV17D yellow fever vaccine. The CDR3 DNA sequence: TGTGCCATCAGTGAGATCGGGGTAGGTGAGCAGTACTTC. Translated: CAISEIGVGEQYF.